This TCR beta chain was captured in a study of T-cell reconstitution after alpha-beta-depleted transplantation in children. Findings and caveats of the study: Reportedly, alpha-beta T cells present about two months post-transplant originated from several hundred expanded clones of graft origin. Diversity and T-cell counts at one year after transplant derived mostly from new T cells. The origin of high day-60 TCRbeta diversity in some patients lay in surviving recipient T cells and thymic progenitors.

The V end was cut by 4 bases, the J end by 5 bases, with 7 bases between. In germline, CDR1 is LGHDT, CDR2 YNNKEL (reference sequence). This CDR3 region has 12 residues. The TCRbeta library was prepared with unique molecular identifiers. TCRdb analysed the PCR reads with MiXCR anew, one entry per CDR3 protein. The sample holds fewer than 550,000 distinct CDR3 sequences, 16% seen once. In this sample, this clonotype turned up a few times. Its antigen is unidentified. Here the sequenced sample was PBMCs, mostly from graft donor cells, taken 360 days after TCRalphabeta/CD19-depleted stem cell transplant. The origin of this receptor is a boy in the first two years of life who had a stem cell transplant for Wiskott-Aldrich syndrome, so the T cells may come from the graft donor. The genes are TRBV3-1 and TRBJ2-3, with D possibly TRBD2 on 5 matching bases. CDR3 loop: CASSRAGDTQYF. DNA for the CDR3: TGTGCCAGCAGCCGCGCGGGAGATACGCAGTATTTT.